This TCR beta chain is drawn from a study of T-cell memory formation after mild COVID-19. This clonotype has more than one count but fewer than ten. Its antigen is not identified. The CDR3 runs 15 residues. The junction had 6 bases not matched to a gene; V was cut back by 3 bases and J by 6 bases. The V gene's germline CDR1 is SGDLS and CDR2 YYNGEE. Findings of the study overall: Contracting clones, day 15 to 85, had balanced CD4/CD8, and later expanders favored CD4+. Contracting CD4+ clones were located mainly in CM and EM, and CD8+ clones in EMRA.

TCRdb called the 5' RACE reads again in MiXCR, with one record for every CDR3 protein. The table has around 250,000 distinct CDR3 sequences, more than 8% seen once. Sequenced input: PBMCs or a T cell subset sorted from them (not recorded which). This receptor was identified in a man aged 18-30 years who had mild COVID-19 (a few samples of this study predate the infection). Cell type and time point are not known. The gene calls are TRBV9 and TRBJ2-3, with TRBD2 identical over 11 bases. This CDR3 is CASSATSGGGDTQYF. The CDR3 bases are TGTGCCAGCAGCGCTACTAGCGGGGGAGGCGATACGCAGTATTTT.